A single sample gave rise to the 17 T cell receptor beta chains below, sequenced in a study of OX40 agonist ivuxolimab in advanced cancers. Sequencing used immunoSEQ multiplex PCR; TCRdb keeps in-frame clones, though not all of them. The repertoire holds tens of thousands of clones, with roughly 90% as singletons. Sequences were derived from CD4+ or CD8+ T cells sorted from blood, sampled in a trial of the OX40 agonist ivuxolimab. The source of these receptors is an adult with an advanced solid tumor such as melanoma, head and neck, liver or kidney cancer.

The chain employs TRBV14 and TRBJ2-2; maybe TRBD2 (6 bases). The germline CDR1 and CDR2 sequences are SGHDN and FVKESK. The CDR3 has 17 residues. V was pared by 4 bases and J by 2 bases, with 17 bases between. CDR3 loop: CASSRPRGSGNTGELFF. The CDR3 DNA follows: TGTGCCAGCAGCCGACCCCGGGGTAGCGGAAACACCGGGGAGCTGTTTTTT.

The chain recombines TRBV13 with TRBJ2-1; D tentatively fits TRBD1 or TRBD2 (5 bases each). The V and J ends lost 2 bases and 2 bases respectively, with 13 bases between them. CDR3 length: 16 amino acids. Germline values: CDR1 PRHDT, CDR2 FYEKMQ (reference sequence). The CDR3: CASSLPGPGTYNEQFF. DNA of the CDR3: TGTGCCAGCAGCTTACCGGGACCGGGAACCTACAATGAGCAGTTCTTC.

The V call is TRBV7-8, the J call TRBJ2-2, with D hard to call. V gave up 1 base and J gave up 1 base, with 7 bases separating them. Germline V gene lookup returns CDR1 SGHVS and CDR2 FQNEAQ. CDR3 length equals 15 residues. This chain's CDR3 is CASSLVRQNTGELFF. CDR3 DNA: TGTGCCAGCAGCTTAGTACGACAGAACACCGGGGAGCTGTTTTTT.

The chain recombines TRBV30 with TRBJ2-7; tentatively, D is TRBD1 or TRBD2 (5 bases each). There are 16 residues in the CDR3. V lost 6 bases to trimming and J lost 5 bases, with 26 bases between them. Per the germline V gene, CDR1 is GTSNPN and CDR2 is SVGIG (reference sequence). CDR3 sequence: CACSNGASHIGNEQYF. CDR3 DNA sequence: TGTGCCTGTTCTAACGGGGCTAGCCACATCGGTAACGAGCAGTACTTC.

The chain links TRBV5-1 to TRBJ1-1, with D uncertain. The V end lost 0 bases, the J end lost 6 bases, and 9 bases lay between the germline ends. This CDR3 comprises 13 residues. Germline loops: CDR1 SGHRS, CDR2 YFSETQ. The CDR3 region has the DNA TGCGCCAGCAGCTTGGCCCCTCTTTCTGAAGCTTTCTTT. This gives the protein CASSLAPLSEAFF.

The chain recombines TRBV14 with TRBJ2-5; D is undetermined. Per germline, CDR1 SGHDN and CDR2 FVKESK. V lost 3 bases and J 10 bases, leaving 15 bases between the germline ends. This CDR3 contains 13 residues. The CDR3 sequence: CASSHSGVRNQYF. The CDR3, as DNA: TGTGCCAGCAGCCACTCAGGTGTACGAAACCAGTACTTC. The variable domain in full, completed from reference TRBV14 and TRBJ2-5, reads EAGVTQFPSHSVIEKGQTVTLRCDPISGHDNLYWYRRVMGKEIKFLLHFVKESKQDESGMPNNRFLAERTGGTYSTLKVQPAELEDSGVYFCASSHSGVRNQYFGPGTRLLVL.

V usage is TRBV4-1 and J usage is TRBJ1-1; TRBD1 is a possible D gene (6 bases). The CDR3 has 16 residues. Germline CDR1 MGHRA, CDR2 YSYEKL. V dropped 1 base and J dropped 4 bases, with 16 bases sitting between them. CDR3: CASSQGITGRGTEAFF. CDR3 in DNA: TGCGCCAGCAGCCAAGGAATTACAGGGAGGGGCACTGAAGCTTTCTTT.

The CDR3: CASSLASRGMVTNEKLFF. As DNA, the CDR3 is TGTGCCAGCAGCTTAGCGAGCAGGGGGATGGTTACTAATGAAAAACTGTTTTTT. This sequence joins TRBV7-2 and TRBJ1-4; 7 bases map to TRBD1. Germline V gives CDR1 SGHTA, CDR2 FQGNSA. J lost 2 bases, V lost 0 bases, and 9 bases had no gene match. The CDR3 extends over 18 amino acids. The variable domain in full, with the rest retrieved from reference TRBV7-2 and TRBJ1-4, is GAGVSQSPSNKVTEKGKDVELRCDPISGHTALYWYRQSLGQGLEFLIYFQGNSAPDKSGLPSDRFSAERTGGSVSTLTIQRTQQEDSAVYLCASSLASRGMVTNEKLFFGSGTQLSVL.

The rearrangement uses TRBV25-1 and TRBJ1-1; TRBD1 matches at 8 bases. The CDR3 sequence is 15 residues long. Germline trimming cut 6 bases from V and 1 base from J; bases unmatched to any gene: 7. Germline lookup yields CDR1 MGHDK and CDR2 SYGVNS. The CDR3 is CASRVAGGQNTEAFF. In DNA form, the CDR3 reads TGTGCCAGCAGGGTGGCAGGGGGCCAGAACACTGAAGCTTTCTTT.

This chain connects TRBV18 to TRBJ2-7; 7 bases are shared with TRBD1. The trim removed 4 bases at V and 2 bases at J, leaving 5 bases unmatched. This CDR3 contains 14 residues. Germline V lookup: CDR1 KGHSH, CDR2 LQKENI. The CDR3, as DNA: TGTGCCAGCTCACTCGAGGGGGCCACCTACGAGCAGTACTTC. Its translation is CASSLEGATYEQYF.

This sequence joins TRBV18 and TRBJ1-1; no firm D call. Trimming pared 4 bases from V and 2 bases from J, leaving 11 bases between. CDR1 and CDR2 from the germline V gene are KGHSH and LQKENI. This CDR3 spans 14 amino acids. The CDR3 protein is CASSRTSVNTEAFF. CDR3 nucleotides: TGTGCCAGCTCACGAACGTCGGTAAACACTGAAGCTTTCTTT. Complete variable domain (other parts from reference TRBV18 and TRBJ1-1): NAGVMQNPRHLVRRRGQEARLRCSPMKGHSHVYWYRQLPEEGLKFMVYLQKENIIDESGMPKERFSAEFPKEGPSILRIQQVVRGDSAAYFCASSRTSVNTEAFFGQGTRLTVV.

CDR3 in DNA: TGTGCCAGCAGCTTGAATCTGGGACAGCCAAATCAGCCCCAGCATTTT. This sequence encodes CASSLNLGQPNQPQHF. This rearrangement joins TRBV5-8 to TRBJ1-5, with 7 bases lining up with TRBD1. The trim removed 1 base at V and 4 bases at J, leaving 8 bases unmatched. The germline gives CDR1 SGHTS, CDR2 YDEGEE. There are 16 residues in the CDR3.

This clone was observed a single time. The rearrangement links TRBV6-1 to TRBJ2-1, with a tentative D call TRBD2 (6 bases). Deletions cut 7 bases from V and 7 bases from J, with 17 bases between. The CDR3 contains 14 residues. The germline CDR1 and CDR2 sequences are MNHNS and SASEGT. The CDR3 loop is CASKIVVGGNEQFF. The CDR3 DNA sequence: TGTGCCAGCAAGATCGTTGTGGGAGGTAATGAGCAGTTCTTC.

The genes are TRBV10-3 and TRBJ2-7, with 14 nucleotides matching TRBD2. From germline, CDR1 is ENHRY and CDR2 SYGVKD. Trimming cost V 11 bases and J 8 bases; bases outside gene matches: 5. The CDR3 spans 12 residues. The CDR3 here is CAAGLAGAKQYF. The CDR3 coding sequence is TGTGCCGCGGGACTAGCGGGAGCTAAGCAGTACTTC.

The chain uses TRBV18 and TRBJ1-3; D is possibly TRBD1 (6 bases). CDR3 size: 16 residues. The germline V gene has CDR1 KGHSH and CDR2 LQKENI. The germline V and J ends were trimmed by 6 bases and 1 base, with 16 bases remaining between them. Here the CDR3 DNA reads TGTGCCAGCTCTCACGGACAGCCAGTTTCTGGAAACACCATATATTTT. Amino acid sequence: CASSHGQPVSGNTIYF.

The gene calls are TRBV19 and TRBJ1-5; weak D call: TRBD1 (5 bases). This CDR3 has 14 residues. Germline CDR1 and CDR2: LNHDA and SQIVND (reference sequence). V lost 3 bases to trimming and J lost 0 bases, with 6 bases between them. CDR3 coding DNA: TGTGCCAGTAGTATGGGGGTTAGCAATCAGCCCCAGCATTTT. This gives the protein CASSMGVSNQPQHF. The full variable domain, its missing parts supplied by reference TRBV19 and TRBJ1-5, is DGGITQSPKYLFRKEGQNVTLSCEQNLNHDAMYWYRQDPGQGLRLIYYSQIVNDFQKGDIAEGYSVSREKKESFPLTVTSAQKNPTAFYLCASSMGVSNQPQHFGDGTRLSIL.

The sample holds one count of this clone. The V gene is TRBV5-1, the J gene TRBJ2-2, with D possibly called TRBD1 or TRBD2 (6 bases each). V was trimmed by 9 bases and J by 6 bases, leaving 12 bases between them. In germline, CDR1 is SGHRS, CDR2 YFSETQ. The CDR3 loop spans 12 amino acids. The CDR3 spells CATSRGAGELFF. CDR3 DNA sequence: TGCGCCACCTCAAGGGGGGCCGGGGAGCTGTTTTTT.